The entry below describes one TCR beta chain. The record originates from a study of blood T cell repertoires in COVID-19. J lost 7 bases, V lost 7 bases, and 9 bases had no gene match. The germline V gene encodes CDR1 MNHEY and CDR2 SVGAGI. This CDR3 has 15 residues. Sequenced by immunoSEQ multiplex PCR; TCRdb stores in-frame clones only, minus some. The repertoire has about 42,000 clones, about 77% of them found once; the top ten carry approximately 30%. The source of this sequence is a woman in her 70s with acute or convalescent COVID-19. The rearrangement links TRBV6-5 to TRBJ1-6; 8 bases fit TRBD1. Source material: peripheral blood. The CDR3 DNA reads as TGTGCCAGCAAAATAGGACAGGGAGTCAATTCACCCCTCCACTTT. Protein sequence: CASKIGQGVNSPLHF.